These 17 T cell receptor gamma chains originate from one sample sequenced in a study of gamma-delta T cells after stem cell transplantation. TCRdb re-called clones from the RT-PCR reads via CATT. Among about 820 gamma-chain clones, about 6% were seen once, and the ten largest hold more than 45%. The sequencing sample was made of gamma-delta T cells. These receptors all come from a human donor. It is not recorded whose cells these are; they may come from a transplant donor.

Only a few counts were recorded for this clone. The protein that TCRdb holds for this DNA derives from a much larger clone and differs from the translated DNA at residue 14, which likely indicates a read error; the protein shown here is translated from the DNA. The chain has TRGV9 and TRGJP. The CDR3 spans 16 residues. Germline lookup yields CDR1 GITISATS and CDR2 ISYDGTV (reference sequence). Written as DNA, the CDR3 is TGTGCCTTGTGGGAGGTGGTCAAGTTGGGCAAAAAAATCAGGGTATTT. Translating gives CALWEVVKLGKKIRVF.

J is TRGJP and V is TRGV9. The CDR3 is made up of 17 amino acids. Germline CDR1 reads GITISATS; CDR2 reads ISYDGTV (reference sequence). The V gene end was trimmed by 2 bases and the J gene end by 3 bases; junction bases not matched to a gene: 4. CDR3 in DNA: TGTGCCTTGTGGGAGGCCTCGCAAGAGTTGGGCAAAAAAATCAAGGTATTT. It codes for CALWEASQELGKKIKVF.

Only a few counts were recorded for this clone. The translation of this DNA and the TCRdb protein of a much larger clone differ at residue 8, probably owing to a read error; the protein shown here is translated from the DNA. This same CDR3 is encoded by further DNA sequences in the sample. In nucleotides, the CDR3 is TGTGCCTTGTGGGAGGAACAAGGGTTGGGCAAAAAAATCAAGGTATTT. Its translation: CALWEEQGLGKKIKVF. The chain carries TRGV9 and TRGJP. This CDR3 is 16 amino acids long. Germline V CDR1 and CDR2: GITISATS, ISYDGTV (reference sequence).

This clone was observed a few times. A much larger clone differs by one base, so this may be a read error. This sample includes further DNA sequences coding for the same CDR3. This chain connects TRGV9 to TRGJ1 or TRGJ2. Germline V gene data show CDR1 as GITISATS and CDR2 as ISYDGTV (reference sequence). The length of the CDR3 is 15 residues. The CDR3 DNA follows: TGTGCCTTGTGGGAGGTCGCCGGGGGTTATTATAAGAAGCTCTTT. Its protein is CALWEVAGGYYKKLF.

Comment on this clone: TCRdb's protein, taken from a much larger clone, differs from this DNA's translation at residue 8, likely owing to a read error; the protein displayed comes from the DNA. The chain employs TRGV9 and TRGJP. V shed 4 bases and J 9 bases; nucleotides not matched to a gene: 9. Germline loops: CDR1 GITISATS, CDR2 ISYDGTV (reference sequence). The CDR3 extends over 16 amino acids. The CDR3 DNA sequence: TGTGCCTTGTGGGAAGAAGGAGGGTTGGGCAAAAAAATCAAGGTATTT. Translation gives CALWEEGGLGKKIKVF.

This clone was seen a handful of times. A read error is the likely source, as a far larger clone sits one nucleotide away. The CDR3 nucleotides are TGTGCCTTGTGGAAAAAAAAAATCAAGGTATTT. This translates into CALWKKKIKVF. The chain recombines TRGV9 with TRGJP. The CDR3 sequence is 11 residues long. Germline trimming cut 6 bases from V and 16 bases from J; bases unmatched to any gene: 3. Germline V lookup: CDR1 GITISATS, CDR2 ISYDGTV (reference sequence).

A remark on this clone: The protein in TCRdb stems from a much larger clone and differs at residue 5 from this DNA's translation, likely a read error; here the protein is translated from the DNA. This chain connects TRGV9 to TRGJP. The CDR3 loop spans 17 amino acids. In germline, CDR1 is GITISATS, CDR2 ISYDGTV (reference sequence). V dropped 5 bases and J dropped 4; count of bases not matched to a gene: 8. DNA for the CDR3: TGTGCCTTGTGGGGGGCCATTCAAGAGTTGGGCAAAAAAATCAAGGTATTT. This translates into CALWGAIQELGKKIKVF.

This clone rates as large. This likely stems from a read error, as it lies one base from a far larger clone. Other DNA sequences of this sample code for an identical CDR3. The rearrangement uses TRGV9 and TRGJP. CDR1 and CDR2 from the germline V gene are GITISATS and ISYDGTV (reference sequence). The V gene end was trimmed by 1 base and the J gene end by 4 bases; junction bases not matched to a gene: 1. There are 16 residues in the CDR3. CDR3 region: CALWEVQELGKKIKVF. CDR3 nucleotides: TGTGCCTTGTGGGAGGTTCAAGAGTTGGGCAAAAAAATCAAGGTATTT.

CDR3 protein: CALWETSGELGKKIKVF. The CDR3 nucleotides are TGTGCCTTGTGGGAGACCAGTGGAGAGTTGGGCAAAAAAATCAAGGTATTT. The chain carries TRGV9 and TRGJP. With V trimmed by 3 bases and J by 6 bases, 8 bases remained unmatched. This CDR3 comprises 17 residues. CDR1 and CDR2 from the germline V gene are GITISATS and ISYDGTV (reference sequence).

By share of the sample, this clone is medium-sized. It differs at one base from a far larger clone, so likely a read error. The rearrangement joins TRGV9 to TRGJP. The V and J ends lost 5 bases and 8 bases, in that order; junction bases with no gene match: 3. The CDR3 runs to 14 residues. Germline values: CDR1 GITISATS, CDR2 ISYDGTV (reference sequence). The CDR3 DNA is TGTGCCTTGTGGGGGCAGTTGGGCAAAAAAATCAAGGTATTT. As protein: CALWGQLGKKIKVF.

This clone is medium-sized in the sample. The chain recombines TRGV9 with TRGJP. Germline assignment: CDR1 GITISATS and CDR2 ISYDGTV (reference sequence). The V segment lost 0 bases and the J segment 6 bases; nucleotides outside the gene matches: 5. The CDR3 has 17 amino acids. The CDR3 region has the DNA TGTGCCTTGTGGGAGGTGCACTCAGAGTTGGGCAAAAAAATCAAGGTATTT. It codes for CALWEVHSELGKKIKVF.

This clone was seen only a few times. This may be a read error: a much more frequent sequence differs by one nucleotide. The gene calls are TRGV9 and TRGJ1 or TRGJ2. This CDR3 region has 12 residues. Germline-derived CDR1 and CDR2 are GITISATS and ISYDGTV (reference sequence). CDR3 amino acids: CALWEPYYKKLF. For the CDR3, the DNA is TGTGCCCTGTGGGAGCCTTATTATAAGAAACTCTTT.

By sample fraction, this clone is large. Other DNA sequences of this sample code for an identical CDR3. This chain links TRGV9 with TRGJP. Looked up from germline, CDR1 is GITISATS and CDR2 is ISYDGTV (reference sequence). Losses at the gene ends were 0 bases for V and 6 bases for J; bases not matched to a gene: 8. The CDR3 spans 18 residues. CDR3 DNA sequence: TGTGCCTTGTGGGAGGTGGCTCGGGCAGAGTTGGGCAAAAAAATCAAGGTATTT. As protein: CALWEVARAELGKKIKVF.

This clone is judged medium-sized (0.01 to 0.1%). The identical CDR3 is also encoded by other nucleotide sequences in the sample. V gene TRGV9 combines with J gene TRGJP. CDR3 length: 22 residues. Per the germline V gene, CDR1 is GITISATS and CDR2 is ISYDGTV (reference sequence). The V segment lost 0 bases and the J segment 6 bases; nucleotides outside the gene matches: 20. The CDR3: CALWEVASARLLGELGKKIKVF. CDR3 nucleotides: TGTGCCTTGTGGGAGGTGGCCTCAGCACGGTTGTTGGGAGAGTTGGGCAAAAAAATCAAGGTATTT.

To note about this clone: The translation of this DNA and the TCRdb protein of a much larger clone differ at residue 2, probably owing to a read error; the protein shown here is translated from the DNA. V usage is TRGV9 and J usage is TRGJP. This CDR3 region has 14 residues. The germline CDR1 and CDR2 sequences are GITISATS and ISYDGTV (reference sequence). CDR3 nucleotides: TGTACCTTGTGGGAGCAGCTGGGCAAAAAAATCAAGGTATTT. Its translation is CTLWEQLGKKIKVF.

This clone is judged large. The CDR3: CALWDTQELGKKIKVF. In nucleotides, the CDR3 is TGTGCCTTGTGGGATACGCAAGAGTTGGGCAAAAAAATCAAGGTATTT. The chain uses TRGV9 and TRGJP. Trimming removed 4 bases from V and 3 bases from J; junction bases left unmatched: 3. CDR3 length: 16 amino acids. In germline, CDR1 is GITISATS, CDR2 ISYDGTV (reference sequence).

With respect to this clone: A far larger clone differs by one base, so this is likely a read error. Different DNA sequences within this sample yield the same CDR3. V is TRGV9 and J is TRGJP1. V trimming: 2 bases; J trimming: 2 bases; junction bases outside the gene matches: 2. The CDR3 spans 14 residues. Germline V gene data show CDR1 as GITISATS and CDR2 as ISYDGTV (reference sequence). The CDR3 bases are TGTGCCTTGTGGGAGGACACCACTGGTTGGTTCAAGATATTT. It specifies CALWEDTTGWFKIF.